The 11 T cell receptor beta chains reported below all come from one sample, sequenced in a study of breast tumors, draining lymph nodes, adjacent tissues. Breast cancer patients provided tissue from their axillary draining lymph nodes. TCRdb redid the calling of the multiplex PCR reads with MiXCR, one entry per CDR3 protein. Of 150,000 to 200,000 distinct CDR3 sequences listed, around a third are singletons. Material: axillary lymph node tissue. The receptors shown here come from a female donor with breast cancer. Some clones in this sample may be carry-over from other donors' samples.

Many counts were recorded for this clonotype. V is TRBV19 and J is TRBJ1-2; 8 bases fit TRBD1. CDR1 is LNHDA, CDR2 SQIVND, per germline (reference sequence). The CDR3 sequence is 14 residues long. V gave up 6 bases and J gave up 8 bases; unmatched junction bases: 11. The CDR3 region is CASSLDRVVKGYTF. The CDR3 DNA reads TGTGCCAGTAGCTTGGACAGGGTTGTTAAGGGCTACACCTTC.

This clonotype was detected many times. A junction boundary mismatches the germline segment, possibly from a read error. V usage is TRBV9 and J usage is TRBJ1-2, with D hard to call. There are 15 residues in the CDR3. Germline V CDR1 and CDR2: SGDLS, YYNGEE. This CDR3 reads CASSVFFGGRYAYTF. CDR3 nucleotides: TGTGCCAGCAGCGTATTCTTCGGTGGGCGTTATGCCTACACCTTC.

This clonotype was counted ten times or more. The J gene is TRBJ2-7, the V gene TRBV19, with 9 positions matching TRBD1. CDR1 and CDR2 (germline): LNHDA, SQIVND (reference sequence). There are 16 residues in the CDR3. With V trimmed by 9 bases and J by 5 bases, 17 bases remained unmatched. The CDR3 region has the DNA TGTGCCAGCCGAGGGTCGGGACAGGGCGCACTCGACGAGCAGTACTTC. This gives the protein CASRGSGQGALDEQYF.

The chain recombines TRBV24-1 with TRBJ1-2; 9 bases line up with TRBD1. The CDR3 has 14 residues. Germline V gives CDR1 KGHDR, CDR2 SFDVKD. The J segment lost 6 bases and the V segment lost 6 bases, leaving 7 bases of the junction unmatched. The CDR3 DNA reads TGTGCCACCAGTTCCGGGACAGGGAAAGATGGCTACACCTTC. The encoded protein is CATSSGTGKDGYTF.

This clonotype was seen repeatedly, ten times or more. This sequence joins TRBV11-2 and TRBJ2-1, with D hard to call. Germline CDR1 and CDR2: SGHAT and FQNNGV. The CDR3 spans 15 residues. Trimming pared 0 bases from V and 2 bases from J, leaving 8 bases between. CDR3 residues: CASSLEGGAYNEQFF. In DNA, the CDR3 is TGTGCCAGCAGCTTAGAGGGTGGGGCCTACAATGAGCAGTTCTTC. The variable domain in full, completed from reference TRBV11-2 and TRBJ2-1, reads EAGVAQSPRYKIIEKRQSVAFWCNPISGHATLYWYQQILGQGPKLLIQFQNNGVVDDSQLPKDRFSAERLKGVDSTLKIQPAKLEDSAVYLCASSLEGGAYNEQFFGPGTRLTVL.

This CDR3 reads CASSHGGGPYEQYF. The CDR3 nucleotides read TGTGCCAGCAGCCATGGCGGGGGGCCCTACGAGCAGTACTTC. V usage is TRBV3-1 and J usage is TRBJ2-7; 8 nucleotides align to TRBD2. The germline V gene has CDR1 LGHDT and CDR2 YNNKEL (reference sequence). Germline trimming cut 3 bases from V and 2 bases from J; bases unmatched to any gene: 3. CDR3 size: 14 residues.

Turning to this clonotype: It may be a read error: a sequence one base away is much more abundant. This chain connects TRBV5-8 to TRBJ2-1; TRBD1 agrees at 7 bases. The J segment lost 2 bases and the V segment lost 4 bases, leaving 6 bases of the junction unmatched. Germline assignment: CDR1 SGHTS and CDR2 YDEGEE. The CDR3 loop spans 15 amino acids. The chain's CDR3 is CASSLGQAAYNEQFF. In DNA, the CDR3 is TGTGCCAGCAGCCTAGGACAGGCGGCCTACAATGAGCAGTTCTTC.

Many counts were recorded for this clonotype. This chain uses TRBV12-3 or TRBV12-4 with TRBJ2-1, with D perhaps TRBD1 (6 bases). V dropped 5 bases and J dropped 2 bases, with 10 bases sitting between them. The CDR3 sequence is 14 residues long. The CDR3 coding sequence is TGTGCCAGCAGTCTTAACAGGGCCTACAATGAGCAGTTCTTC. Amino acids: CASSLNRAYNEQFF.

This clonotype was detected ten times or more. V usage is TRBV6-5 and J usage is TRBJ2-7; TRBD2 aligns across 11 bases. This CDR3 comprises 14 residues. Trimming removed 6 bases from V and 5 bases from J; junction bases left unmatched: 6. CDR1 is MNHEY and CDR2 is SVGAGI in the germline V gene. The DNA of the CDR3 is TGTGCCAGCAGCAACAGACTAGCGGGGAACGAGCAGTACTTC. This translates into CASSNRLAGNEQYF.

The gene calls are TRBV5-1 and TRBJ2-4; TRBD1 might be the D (5 bases). Between the trimmed V and J ends, which lost 4 bases and 3 bases, there was a span of 20 bases. This CDR3 has 17 residues. Germline lookup yields CDR1 SGHRS and CDR2 YFSETQ. CDR3 nucleotides: TGCGCCAGCAGCCAGCCCAGGGTTTCCTCAGACAAAAACATTCAGTACTTC. Translation: CASSQPRVSSDKNIQYF. The full variable domain, in which reference TRBV5-1 and TRBJ2-4 provide the parts outside the CDR3, is KAGVTQTPRYLIKTRGQQVTLSCSPISGHRSVSWYQQTPGQGLQFLFEYFSETQRNKGNFPGRFSGRQFSNSRSEMNVSTLELGDSALYLCASSQPRVSSDKNIQYFGAGTRLSVL.

This clonotype was counted at least ten times. The chain joins TRBV7-2 to TRBJ1-5; D remains ambiguous. The germline V and J ends were trimmed by 6 bases and 7 bases, with 13 bases remaining between them. CDR3 length: 13 amino acids. Germline values: CDR1 SGHTA, CDR2 FQGNSA. The DNA of the CDR3 is TGTGCCAGCAGTCTTGAGGTTGGGCAGCCCCAGCATTTT. It encodes CASSLEVGQPQHF.